The rows below give T cell receptor beta chains drawn from one sample of a study of Ad26.COV2.S vaccination and SARS-CoV-2 variants. Clones were read by immunoSEQ multiplex PCR, and TCRdb kept only the in-frame ones, dropping some. The repertoire holds about 320,000 clones, with around 84% as singletons. Sequences were derived from peripheral blood, sampled in a trial of Ad26.COV2.S vaccine versus placebo. Source of these receptors: a person aged 18 to 65 who received the Ad26.COV2.S COVID-19 vaccine or a placebo. CDR3s include the opening cysteine and the closing phenylalanine or tryptophan. A D gene is named only where the DNA matches it firmly. Some rows have no size entry. The others give once, few or many, or a class for an expanded clone.

J,D,size,V,CDR3,DNA
TRBJ2-3,TRBD1,-,TRBV24-1,CATSDPGTGADTQYF,TGTGCCACCAGTGACCCCGGGACAGGGGCAGATACGCAGTATTTT
TRBJ1-2,-,-,TRBV7-2,CASSVGGITAYGYTF,TGTGCCAGCAGCGTGGGGGGGATAACCGCATATGGCTACACCTTC
TRBJ1-3,TRBD1,few,TRBV3-1/TRBV3-2,CASSQDLDRVKNTIYF,TGTGCCAGCAGCCAAGATCTCGACAGGGTTAAGAACACCATATATTTT
TRBJ1-2,-,-,TRBV7-3,CASSPDNGNYGYTF,TGTGCCAGCAGCCCGGACAACGGTAACTATGGCTACACCTTC
TRBJ1-1,-,-,TRBV3-1/TRBV3-2,CASSYTAGDTEAFF,TGTGCCAGCAGCTATACGGCGGGGGACACTGAAGCTTTCTTT
TRBJ2-1,TRBD2,-,TRBV5-8,CASSRGLAAGNEQFF,TGTGCCAGCAGCCGCGGGCTAGCGGCAGGCAATGAGCAGTTCTTC
TRBJ2-3,TRBD2,-,TRBV7-2,CASSLELAGGYTQYF,TGTGCCAGCAGCTTAGAGCTAGCGGGGGGTTATACGCAGTATTTT
TRBJ1-5,-,-,TRBV6-2/TRBV6-3,CASSRLSGGNQPQHF,TGTGCCAGCAGTCGACTAAGCGGGGGCAATCAGCCCCAGCATTTT
TRBJ1-1,-,few,TRBV29-1,CSGRANTEAFF,TGCAGCGGGCGGGCGAACACTGAAGCTTTCTTT
TRBJ2-2,-,few,TRBV20-1,CSAIDSRNTGELFF,TGCAGTGCTATTGACTCCCGGAACACCGGGGAGCTGTTTTTT
TRBJ1-3,-,-,TRBV2,CASSLQRNTIYF,TGTGCCAGCAGTCTACAGCGAAACACCATATATTTT
TRBJ2-5,-,-,TRBV12-3/TRBV12-4,CASSAGETQYF,TGTGCCAGCAGCGCGGGGGAGACCCAGTACTTC
TRBJ2-2,-,-,TRBV27,CASSLKGVRNTGELFF,TGTGCCAGCAGTTTAAAGGGGGTTCGTAACACCGGGGAGCTGTTTTTT
TRBJ2-1,TRBD2,-,TRBV5-6,CASSIPSGGVNNEQFF,TGTGCCAGCAGCATCCCTAGCGGGGGGGTGAACAATGAGCAGTTCTTC
TRBJ1-1,TRBD1,-,TRBV5-6,CASSFSRTGNRGATEAFF,TGTGCCAGCAGCTTCTCGAGAACAGGGAACAGGGGAGCCACTGAAGCTTTCTTT
TRBJ1-4,-,-,TRBV5-1,CASSLDWNNEKLFF,TGCGCCAGCAGCTTGGACTGGAATAATGAAAAACTGTTTTTT
TRBJ2-7,-,-,TRBV6-5,CASRETLLRNEQYF,TGTGCCAGCAGAGAGACACTGCTGAGGAACGAGCAGTACTTC
TRBJ2-7,TRBD2,few,TRBV11-2,CASSSFVSLAGQSEQYF,TGTGCCAGCAGCTCCTTCGTCTCTCTAGCGGGGCAGTCCGAGCAGTACTTC
TRBJ1-6,TRBD1,-,TRBV6-5,CASSYSPGQVNSPLHF,TGTGCCAGCAGTTACTCCCCGGGACAGGTTAATTCACCCCTCCACTTT
TRBJ2-7,TRBD1,-,TRBV7-9,CASSWDRRSYEQYF,TGTGCCAGCAGCTGGGACAGACGCTCCTACGAGCAGTACTTC
TRBJ2-3,TRBD2,-,TRBV13,CASSFTSGGNTDTQYF,TGTGCCAGCAGCTTTACTAGCGGGGGGAACACAGATACGCAGTATTTT
TRBJ2-1,-,-,TRBV6-6,CASSSTGGGRGEQFF,TGTGCCAGCAGTTCGACAGGGGGCGGGAGGGGTGAGCAGTTCTTC
TRBJ1-4,TRBD1,-,TRBV27,CASSLSGQGGEKLFF,TGTGCCAGCAGTTTATCGGGACAGGGCGGAGAAAAACTGTTTTTT
TRBJ1-1,-,-,TRBV30,CAWSTGHSEAFF,TGTGCCTGGAGTACTGGGCACTCTGAAGCTTTCTTT
TRBJ2-3,-,-,TRBV6-2/TRBV6-3,CASSYSQTTDTQYF,TGTGCCAGCAGTTACTCCCAGACTACAGATACGCAGTATTTT
TRBJ2-7,-,-,TRBV29-1,CSVEQNYEQYF,TGCAGCGTTGAACAGAACTACGAGCAGTACTTC